The following is a TCR beta chain sequence with its context. Its antigen remains unknown. This specimen belongs to a study of CD8+CD57+ T cells in acquired aplastic anemia. Template material for TCR beta VDJ and CDR3 profiling consisted of genomic DNA. Each CDR3 protein gets one entry after TCRdb re-called the reads with MiXCR. Of 150,000 to 200,000 distinct CDR3 sequences detected, approximately 48% appear once; the ten largest clones hold under 15%. Individuals selected for sequencing had exhibited CD8+CD57+ cell expansion on flow cytometry. Germline V lookup: CDR1 SGHTA, CDR2 FQGTGA. V lost 4 bases and J 3 bases, leaving 9 bases between the germline ends. The length of the CDR3 is 13 residues. Findings and caveats of the study: Common to patients and controls were 25 to 30 CD8+ CDR3 sequences. Levels of CD8+ Simpson's diversity were not significantly distinct in patients versus controls.

This TCR was recovered from a human donor with aplastic anemia. Material for sequencing was sorted CD4+, CD8+, or CD8+CD57+ T cells (not recorded which) from PBMCs. The V gene is TRBV7-3, the J gene TRBJ1-1; unclear D gene. CDR3 protein: CASSSERDTEAFF. The CDR3 bases are TGTGCCAGCAGCTCCGAAAGGGACACTGAAGCTTTCTTT.